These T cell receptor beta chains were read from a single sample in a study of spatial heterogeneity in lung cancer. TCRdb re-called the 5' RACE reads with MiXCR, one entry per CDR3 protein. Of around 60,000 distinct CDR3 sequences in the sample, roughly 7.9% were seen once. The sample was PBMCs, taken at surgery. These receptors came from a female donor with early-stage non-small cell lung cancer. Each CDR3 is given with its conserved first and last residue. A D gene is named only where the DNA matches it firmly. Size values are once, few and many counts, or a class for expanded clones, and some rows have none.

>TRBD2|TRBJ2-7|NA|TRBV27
TGTGCCAGCAAGGCTCTCGGGGGGACCTACGAGCAGTACTTC
CASKALGGTYEQYF
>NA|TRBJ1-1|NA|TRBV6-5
TGTGCCAGCAGTTACTCGACGGGGAGGACTGAAGCTTTCTTT
CASSYSTGRTEAFF
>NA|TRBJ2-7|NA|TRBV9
TGTGCCAGCAGCGTAGATGGGTCCCTCTCCTACGAGCAGTACTTC
CASSVDGSLSYEQYF
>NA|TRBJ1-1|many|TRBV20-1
TGCAGTGCCGGGGGCGCTGAAGCTTTCTTT
CSAGGAEAFF
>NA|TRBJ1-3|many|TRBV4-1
TGCGCCAGCAGCCAAGTCTTGATCTCTGGAAACACCATATATTTT
CASSQVLISGNTIYF
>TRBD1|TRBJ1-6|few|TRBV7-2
TGTGCCAGCAGCCAAAGGGGACAGACCGTTACCACGTATAATTCACCCCTCCACTTT
CASSQRGQTVTTYNSPLHF
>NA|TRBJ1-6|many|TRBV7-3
TGTGCCAGCAGCTCCCTCCCAGTATCACCCCTCCACTTT
CASSSLPVSPLHF
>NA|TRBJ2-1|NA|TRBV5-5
TGTGCCAGCAGCTTGGACAGGGACAATGAGCAGTTCTTC
CASSLDRDNEQFF
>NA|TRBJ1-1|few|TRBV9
TGTGCCAGCAGCTCTGGGATTACAGGGCGCGAGCTAGCTTTCTTT
CASSSGITGRELAFF
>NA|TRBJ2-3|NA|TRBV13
TGTGCCAGCAGCCACGGATCCCCGGGACAAGTGCCCCCCGATACGCAGTATTTT
CASSHGSPGQVPPDTQYF
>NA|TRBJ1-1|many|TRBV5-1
TGCGCCAGCAGCGTACTGATACAGAACACTGAAGCTTTCTTT
CASSVLIQNTEAFF
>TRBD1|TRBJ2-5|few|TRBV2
TGTGCCAGCAGGGAAGGACAGGGGGCAGAGACCCAGTACTTC
CASREGQGAETQYF
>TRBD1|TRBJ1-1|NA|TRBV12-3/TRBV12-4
TGTGCCAGCAGTCCCAGTCCCGGGACAGGGTACACTGAAGCTTTCTTT
CASSPSPGTGYTEAFF
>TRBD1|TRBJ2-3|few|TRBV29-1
TGCAGCGTTGGGGACAGCTCAGATACGCAGTATTTT
CSVGDSSDTQYF
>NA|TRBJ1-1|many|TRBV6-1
TGTGCCAGCAGTCAGGTGTCGGCTGAAGCTTTCTTT
CASSQVSAEAFF
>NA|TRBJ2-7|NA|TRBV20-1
TGCAGTGGGGGGCCCGCCTCCTACGAGCAGTACTTC
CSGGPASYEQYF
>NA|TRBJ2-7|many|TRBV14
TGTGCCAGCAGCTTTTCTCCGGACATTTCCTACGAGCAGTACTTC
CASSFSPDISYEQYF
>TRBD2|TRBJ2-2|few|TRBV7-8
TGTGCCAGCAGCTTACTTCGCGGGACTAGCGGGAGGAAAGCCGGGGAGCTGTTTTTT
CASSLLRGTSGRKAGELFF
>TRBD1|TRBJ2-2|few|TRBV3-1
TGTGCCAGCAGCACGGACAGGGGGCCCGGGGAGCTGTTTTTT
CASSTDRGPGELFF
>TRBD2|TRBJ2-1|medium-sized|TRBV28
TGTGCCAGCAGTCTTCAGCGGGAGCTCCGAAATGAGCAGTTCTTC
CASSLQRELRNEQFF
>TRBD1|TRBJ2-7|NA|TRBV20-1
TGCACGGAGGGGACAGGTCCTCCCTACGAGCAGTACTTC
CTEGTGPPYEQYF
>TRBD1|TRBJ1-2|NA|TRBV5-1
TGCGCCAGCAGCTTGGAAGGGACAGGGTATGGCTACACCTTC
CASSLEGTGYGYTF